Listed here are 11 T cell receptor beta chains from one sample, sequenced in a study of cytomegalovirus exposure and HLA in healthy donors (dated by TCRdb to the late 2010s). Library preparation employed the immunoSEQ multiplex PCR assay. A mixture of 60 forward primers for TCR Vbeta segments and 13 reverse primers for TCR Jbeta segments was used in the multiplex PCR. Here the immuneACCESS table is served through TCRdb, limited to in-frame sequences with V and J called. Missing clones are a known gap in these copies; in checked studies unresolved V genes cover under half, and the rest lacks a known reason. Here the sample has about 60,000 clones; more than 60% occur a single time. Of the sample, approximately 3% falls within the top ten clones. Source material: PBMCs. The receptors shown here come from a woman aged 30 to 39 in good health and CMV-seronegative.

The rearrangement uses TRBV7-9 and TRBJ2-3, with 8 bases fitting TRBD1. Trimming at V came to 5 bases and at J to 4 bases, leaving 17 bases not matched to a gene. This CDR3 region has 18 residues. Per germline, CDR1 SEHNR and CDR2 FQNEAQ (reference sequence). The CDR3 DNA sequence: TGTGCCAGCAGCGCTATTATGGGGGTGGCAGGGGGCCCAGATACGCAGTATTTT. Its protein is CASSAIMGVAGGPDTQYF.

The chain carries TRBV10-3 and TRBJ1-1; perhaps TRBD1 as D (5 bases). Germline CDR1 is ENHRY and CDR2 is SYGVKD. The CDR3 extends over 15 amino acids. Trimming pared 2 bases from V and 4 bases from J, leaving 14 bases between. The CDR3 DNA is TGTGCCATCAGTGAGAAGGGGCCGACGAGCACTGAAGCTTTCTTT. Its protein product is CAISEKGPTSTEAFF.

The CDR3 DNA is TGTGCCAGCAGCTTTGGACAGGGTAGGGTAGCTTTCTTT. Protein: CASSFGQGRVAFF. This sequence joins TRBV7-2 and TRBJ1-1; 8 bases are a match to TRBD1. This CDR3 contains 13 residues. Germline V gene data show CDR1 as SGHTA and CDR2 as FQGNSA. V was clipped by 3 bases and J by 10 bases; unmatched bases: 7. The full variable domain, in which reference TRBV7-2 and TRBJ1-1 provide the parts outside the CDR3, is GAGVSQSPSNKVTEKGKDVELRCDPISGHTALYWYRQSLGQGLEFLIYFQGNSAPDKSGLPSDRFSAERTGGSVSTLTIQRTQQEDSAVYLCASSFGQGRVAFFGQGTRLTVV.

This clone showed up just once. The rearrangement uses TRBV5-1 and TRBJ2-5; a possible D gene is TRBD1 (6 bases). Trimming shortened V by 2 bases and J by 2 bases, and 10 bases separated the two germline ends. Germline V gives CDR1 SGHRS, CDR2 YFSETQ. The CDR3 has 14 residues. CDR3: CASSLMDSQETQYF. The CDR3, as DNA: TGCGCCAGCAGCTTAATGGACAGTCAAGAGACCCAGTACTTC. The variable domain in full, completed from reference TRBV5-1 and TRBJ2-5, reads KAGVTQTPRYLIKTRGQQVTLSCSPISGHRSVSWYQQTPGQGLQFLFEYFSETQRNKGNFPGRFSGRQFSNSRSEMNVSTLELGDSALYLCASSLMDSQETQYFGPGTRLLVL.

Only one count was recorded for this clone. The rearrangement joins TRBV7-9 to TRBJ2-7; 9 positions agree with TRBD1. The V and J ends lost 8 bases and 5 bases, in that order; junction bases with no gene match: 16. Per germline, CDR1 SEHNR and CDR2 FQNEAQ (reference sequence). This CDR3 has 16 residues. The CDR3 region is CASAIRGGTGNDEQYF. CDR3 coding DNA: TGTGCCAGCGCCATTCGAGGCGGGACAGGGAACGACGAGCAGTACTTC.

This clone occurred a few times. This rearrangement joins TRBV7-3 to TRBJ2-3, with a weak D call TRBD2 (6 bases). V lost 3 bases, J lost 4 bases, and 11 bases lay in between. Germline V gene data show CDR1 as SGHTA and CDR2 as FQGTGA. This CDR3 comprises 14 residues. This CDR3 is CASSFGGFADTQYF. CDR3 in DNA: TGTGCCAGCAGCTTCGGGGGTTTCGCAGATACGCAGTATTTT.

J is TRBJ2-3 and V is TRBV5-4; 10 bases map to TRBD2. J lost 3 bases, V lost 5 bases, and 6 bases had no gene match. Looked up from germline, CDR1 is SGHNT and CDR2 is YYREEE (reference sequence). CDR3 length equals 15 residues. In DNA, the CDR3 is TGTGCCAGCAGGACCGGGACTAGCGTAACAGATACGCAGTATTTT. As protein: CASRTGTSVTDTQYF.

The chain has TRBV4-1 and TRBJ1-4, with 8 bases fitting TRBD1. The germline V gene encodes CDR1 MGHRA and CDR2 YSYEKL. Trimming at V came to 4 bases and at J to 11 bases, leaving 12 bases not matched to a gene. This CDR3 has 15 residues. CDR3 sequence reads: CASSPSRTGQGKLFF. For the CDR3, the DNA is TGCGCCAGCAGCCCTTCCCGGACAGGGCAGGGTAAACTGTTTTTT.

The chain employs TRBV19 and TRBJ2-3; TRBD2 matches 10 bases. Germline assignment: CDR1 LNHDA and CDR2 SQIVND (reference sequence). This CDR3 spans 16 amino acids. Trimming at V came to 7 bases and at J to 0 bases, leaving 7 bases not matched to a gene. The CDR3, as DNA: TGTGCCAGTACCGGGACTAGCGCGACTAGCACAGATACGCAGTATTTT. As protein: CASTGTSATSTDTQYF.

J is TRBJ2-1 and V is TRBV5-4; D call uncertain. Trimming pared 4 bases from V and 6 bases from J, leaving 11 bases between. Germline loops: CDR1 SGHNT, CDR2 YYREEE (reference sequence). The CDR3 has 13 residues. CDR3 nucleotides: TGTGCCAGCAGCAGAGAGTTACCCAATGAGCAGTTCTTC. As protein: CASSRELPNEQFF.

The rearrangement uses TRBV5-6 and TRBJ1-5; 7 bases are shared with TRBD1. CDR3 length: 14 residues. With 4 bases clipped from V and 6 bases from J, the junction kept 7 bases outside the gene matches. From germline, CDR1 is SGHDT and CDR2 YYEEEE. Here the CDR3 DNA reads TGTGCCAGCAGCGACCGACAGGGAACTCAGCCCCAGCATTTT. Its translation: CASSDRQGTQPQHF.